This T cell receptor (beta chain) was retrieved from a study of radiotherapy plus CTLA-4 blockade in lung cancer. Using immunoSEQ multiplex PCR, the repertoire was profiled, and TCRdb retains in-frame clones only, with some absent. The data show about 120,000 clones, about 77% seen once. Overall study results and limits: Radiotherapy plus ipilimumab was followed by expansion in blood of tumor-derived TCR clones.

The length of the CDR3 is 17 residues. Germline-derived CDR1 and CDR2 are MGHRA and YSYEKL. The ends were cut back, 0 bases at V and 3 bases at J, with 16 bases in the middle. As for this clone: Antigen unknown.

This receptor was obtained from a human donor with non-small cell lung cancer who had a partial response to radiotherapy plus ipilimumab. Here the sequenced sample was peripheral blood, taken from a patient treated with radiotherapy plus ipilimumab. The V gene is TRBV4-1, the J gene TRBJ2-3; TRBD1 is a possible D gene (5 bases). The DNA for the CDR3 is TGCGCCAGCAGCCAAGACGGCAGGGCAGAGCGAACAGATACGCAGTATTTT. It encodes CASSQDGRAERTDTQYF.